This TCR beta chain was profiled in a study of control samples from healthy donors and cancer patients. Germline loops: CDR1 SGHTA, CDR2 FQGNSA. V dropped 7 bases and J dropped 8 bases, with 17 bases sitting between them. This CDR3 region has 13 residues. Sequencing was performed with immunoSEQ multiplex PCR; in TCRdb, only in-frame clones are kept and a portion is missing. The sample holds roughly 84,000 clones, 89% seen once. Sequenced input: blood. The chain has TRBV7-2 and TRBJ1-2, with D possibly matching TRBD1 (5 bases). The receptor's source is a man over 45 in good health. As DNA, the CDR3 is TGTGCCAGCAACCTACCGCAGGGTTACGGCTACACCTTC. Its translation is CASNLPQGYGYTF.